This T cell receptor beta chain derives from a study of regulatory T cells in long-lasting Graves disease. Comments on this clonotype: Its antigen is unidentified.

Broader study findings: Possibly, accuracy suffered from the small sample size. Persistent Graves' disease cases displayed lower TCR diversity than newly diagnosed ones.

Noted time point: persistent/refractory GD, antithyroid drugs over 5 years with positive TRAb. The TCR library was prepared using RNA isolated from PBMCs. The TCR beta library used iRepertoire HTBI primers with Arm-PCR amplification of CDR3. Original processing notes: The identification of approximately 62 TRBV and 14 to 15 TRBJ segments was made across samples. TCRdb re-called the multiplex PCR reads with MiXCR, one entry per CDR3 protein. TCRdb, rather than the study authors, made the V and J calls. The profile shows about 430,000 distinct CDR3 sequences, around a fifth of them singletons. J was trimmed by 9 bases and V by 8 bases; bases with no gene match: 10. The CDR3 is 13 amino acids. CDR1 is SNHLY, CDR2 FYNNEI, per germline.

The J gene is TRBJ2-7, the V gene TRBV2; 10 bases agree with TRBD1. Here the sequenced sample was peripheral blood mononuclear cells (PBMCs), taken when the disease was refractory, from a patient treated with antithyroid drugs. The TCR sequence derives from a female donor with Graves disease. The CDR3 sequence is CASSGTGAVVQYF. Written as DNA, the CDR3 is TGTGCCAGCTCGGGGACAGGGGCCGTTGTGCAGTACTTC. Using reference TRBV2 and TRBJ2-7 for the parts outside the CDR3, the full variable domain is EPEVTQTPSHQVTQMGQEVILRCVPISNHLYFYWYRQILGQKVEFLVSFYNNEISEKSEIFDDQFSVERPDGSNFTLKIRSTKLEDSAMYFCASSGTGAVVQYFGPGTRLTVT.